The 30 T cell receptor beta chains in this list originate from one sample, sequenced in a study of blood T cells in healthy people across ages. A second roughly 7 to 11 cycle PCR used barcoded and J-beta primers. Via MiXCR, TCRdb re-called the 5' RACE reads, giving one row per CDR3 protein. The table has more than 800,000 distinct CDR3 sequences, 40% to 50% seen once. Sequenced material: blood. The origin of the receptors is a woman aged 55-70 years in good health.

The chain is built from TRBV6-5 and TRBJ2-2; D gene ambiguous. Germline loops: CDR1 MNHEY, CDR2 SVGAGI. The V gene lost 2 bases and the J gene lost 5 bases, with 6 bases spanning the gap. The CDR3 totals 13 residues. The CDR3 sequence is CASSYGVTGELFF. The CDR3 DNA reads TGTGCCAGCAGTTACGGCGTAACCGGGGAGCTGTTTTTT.

In nucleotides, the CDR3 is TGTGCCAGCAAGAGAGGCGGGAGCTCCTACAATGAGCAGTTCTTC. It specifies CASKRGGSSYNEQFF. The V and J genes are TRBV3-1 and TRBJ2-1; 7 bases fit TRBD2. With V trimmed by 7 bases and J by 0 bases, 6 bases remained unmatched. Germline lookup yields CDR1 LGHDT and CDR2 YNNKEL (reference sequence). The CDR3 has 15 amino acids.

The CDR3 loop is CASSYSTWTSGTSGANVLTF. For the CDR3, the DNA is TGTGCCAGCAGTTACTCGACTTGGACTAGCGGGACTTCTGGGGCCAACGTCCTGACTTTC. The chain has TRBV6-2 or TRBV6-3 and TRBJ2-6, with 12 bases matching TRBD2. The CDR3 extends over 20 amino acids. CDR1 MNHEY and CDR2 SVGEGT come from the germline V gene. Trimming took 0 bases from V and 1 from J; bases not matched to a gene: 7.

The chain couples TRBV11-1 to TRBJ1-5; D gene ambiguous. Germline V lookup: CDR1 SGHAT, CDR2 FQDESV (reference sequence). CDR3 length: 13 amino acids. V lost 2 bases and J lost 5, with 7 bases in between. The CDR3 nucleotides read TGTGCCAGCAGCTTATCCCACGATCAGCCCCAGCATTTT. This gives the protein CASSLSHDQPQHF. Based on the CDR3 plus reference TRBV11-1 and TRBJ1-5, the full variable domain is EAEVAQSPRYKITEKSQAVAFWCDPISGHATLYWYRQILGQGPELLVQFQDESVVDDSQLPKDRFSAERLKGVDSTLKIQPAELGDSAMYLCASSLSHDQPQHFGDGTRLSIL.

The table lists this clonotype with a few counts. The rearrangement uses TRBV7-2 and TRBJ1-5; D is unclear. The CDR3 has 14 residues. V was shortened by 0 bases and J by 2 bases, with 5 bases between the two germline ends. From germline, CDR1 is SGHTA and CDR2 FQGNSA. CDR3 residues: CASSLALRNQPQHF. CDR3 bases: TGTGCCAGCAGCTTAGCGCTTCGCAATCAGCCCCAGCATTTT.

This sequence joins TRBV7-3 and TRBJ2-1; 8 nucleotides align to TRBD1. Trimming at V came to 4 bases and at J to 10 bases, leaving 12 bases not matched to a gene. Germline-derived CDR1 and CDR2 are SGHTA and FQGTGA. This CDR3 has 15 amino acids. The CDR3 DNA sequence: TGTGCCAGCAGCTCCACCGGGACAGGTGGCGACGAGCAGTTCTTC. Translating gives CASSSTGTGGDEQFF.

The V and J genes are TRBV28 and TRBJ1-4; D may be TRBD1 (6 bases). Germline CDR1 reads MDHEN; CDR2 reads SYDVKM. There are 14 residues in the CDR3. Trimming took off 7 bases at V and 6 bases at J, with 15 bases between the two ends. The CDR3 DNA reads as TGTGCCAGCACTGAACAGGGTGGCGATGAAAAACTGTTTTTT. Translating it yields CASTEQGGDEKLFF.

The chain links TRBV27 to TRBJ2-1; 7 positions agree with TRBD1. This CDR3 is 16 amino acids long. The V segment lost 2 bases and the J segment 5 bases; nucleotides outside the gene matches: 9. Germline V gene sequence: CDR1 MNHEY, CDR2 SMNVEV (reference sequence). In DNA form, the CDR3 reads TGTGCCAGCAGTTTAAGCAGGCACAGGGGTCACAATGAGCAGTTCTTC. This encodes CASSLSRHRGHNEQFF.

The rearrangement uses TRBV20-1 and TRBJ1-6, with 10 bases aligning to TRBD1. The CDR3 is made up of 16 amino acids. V lost 4 bases and J lost 4; bases outside the gene matches: 7. Per the germline V gene, CDR1 is DFQATT and CDR2 is SNEGSKA (reference sequence). CDR3 amino acids: CSATDRGRGYNSPLHF. CDR3 DNA sequence: TGCAGTGCTACCGACAGGGGGCGGGGGTATAATTCACCCCTCCACTTT.

This clonotype was counted a few times. This could be a read error, since a much larger clone is one nucleotide away. This sequence joins TRBV9 and TRBJ2-7; TRBD1 agrees at 9 bases. The V segment lost 0 bases and the J segment 5 bases; nucleotides outside the gene matches: 6. In germline, CDR1 is SGDLS, CDR2 YYNGEE. The CDR3 totals 15 residues. The CDR3 sequence: CASSVGQGVGDEQYF. CDR3 sequence (DNA): TGTGCCAGCAGCGTAGGACAGGGGGTGGGTGACGAGCAGTACTTC.

This clonotype has more than one count but fewer than ten. Possible read error: a much larger clone is one base away. V gene TRBV7-2 combines with J gene TRBJ2-1; D call uncertain. TRBJ2-7 matches the DNA end more closely, so the J call is doubtful. The germline V gene has CDR1 SGHTA and CDR2 FQGNSA. The CDR3 is 13 amino acids. The DNA of the CDR3 is TGTGCCAGCAGCTCCGACTTGGGAAATGAGCAGTACTTC. As protein: CASSSDLGNEQYF.

The chain joins TRBV5-1 to TRBJ2-3, with TRBD2 matching over 13 bases. Germline CDR1 and CDR2: SGHRS and YFSETQ. This CDR3 is built from 15 residues. V lost 9 bases and J lost 3; bases outside the gene matches: 7. The CDR3 spells CATHGLAGETDTQYF. The CDR3 coding sequence is TGCGCCACCCACGGACTAGCGGGAGAGACAGATACGCAGTATTTT.

This clonotype was counted only a few times. V and J are TRBV6-1 and TRBJ2-2; D is perhaps TRBD2 (6 bases). Germline-derived CDR1 and CDR2 are MNHNS and SASEGT. The CDR3 has 14 amino acids. Trimming left V 3 bases short and J 4 bases short, with 9 bases between. The CDR3 here is CASSDAGTTGELFF. The CDR3 DNA follows: TGTGCCAGCAGTGATGCGGGAACCACCGGGGAGCTGTTTTTT.

The rearrangement links TRBV18 to TRBJ2-6, with 12 bases matching TRBD1. Germline CDR1 is KGHSH and CDR2 is LQKENI. The CDR3 has 22 residues. J was trimmed by 6 bases and V by 1 base; bases with no gene match: 19. The CDR3 loop reads CASSPLPQVVGQGASPANVLTF. In DNA, the CDR3 is TGTGCCAGCTCACCACTCCCTCAAGTAGTGGGACAGGGGGCCTCCCCGGCCAACGTCCTGACTTTC.

V is TRBV20-1 and J is TRBJ2-7; perhaps TRBD1 as D (5 bases). With the DNA end fitting TRBJ2-5 better, the J assignment may be wrong. Germline CDR1 reads DFQATT; CDR2 reads SNEGSKA (reference sequence). This CDR3 has 14 amino acids. The CDR3 region is CSARDVIGAGTQYF. As DNA, the CDR3 is TGCAGTGCTAGAGATGTGATAGGGGCAGGGACCCAGTACTTC.

This clonotype showed up just a few times. The rearrangement joins TRBV25-1 to TRBJ2-1, with a tentative D call TRBD2 (5 bases). The CDR3 contains 14 residues. CDR1 and CDR2 from the germline V gene are MGHDK and SYGVNS. V lost 5 bases and J 9 bases, leaving 17 bases between the germline ends. The CDR3 region has the DNA TGTGCCAGCAGTTCCGGACTCCTTTATAGTGAGCAGTTCTTC. Protein product: CASSSGLLYSEQFF.

The chain couples TRBV29-1 to TRBJ2-1; tentative D call: TRBD2 (7 bases). The CDR3 is 12 amino acids. Deletions cut 6 bases from V and 8 bases from J, with 14 bases between. Germline V gives CDR1 SQVTM, CDR2 ANQGSEA. The CDR3 spells CSVKRDTDEQFF. As DNA, the CDR3 is TGCAGCGTAAAGCGGGACACCGATGAGCAGTTCTTC.

CDR3: CASRISIDTEAFF. The CDR3 region has the DNA TGTGCCAGCAGGATCAGTATTGACACTGAAGCTTTCTTT. This chain links TRBV6-5 with TRBJ1-1; D call uncertain. With 6 bases removed from V and 3 bases from J, the gap between germline ends came to 11 bases. CDR1 MNHEY and CDR2 SVGAGI come from the germline V gene. The CDR3 consists of 13 residues.

The genes are TRBV7-8 and TRBJ2-5; 8 bases fit TRBD2. CDR1 and CDR2 from the germline V gene are SGHVS and FQNEAQ. The CDR3 is made up of 14 amino acids. The ends lost 1 base at V and 5 bases at J; junction bases unmatched: 3. CDR3 protein: CASSLVPSGETQYF. For the CDR3, the DNA is TGTGCCAGCAGCTTAGTACCTAGCGGGGAGACCCAGTACTTC.

CDR3 loop: CSAKQGPGQFF. CDR3 nucleotide sequence: TGCAGTGCTAAACAGGGTCCCGGGCAGTTCTTC. The V gene is TRBV20-1, the J gene TRBJ2-1; D may be TRBD1 (6 bases). The V end was cut by 4 bases, the J end by 12 bases, with 13 bases between. CDR1 and CDR2 (germline): DFQATT, SNEGSKA (reference sequence). CDR3 size: 11 residues.

V and J are TRBV5-1 and TRBJ1-5; 7 bases agree with TRBD1. Germline V gene lookup returns CDR1 SGHRS and CDR2 YFSETQ. The length of the CDR3 is 13 residues. J lost 4 bases, V lost 8 bases, and 6 bases had no gene match. CDR3: CARPDRRNQPQHF. CDR3 bases: TGCGCCAGGCCGGACAGGCGGAATCAGCCCCAGCATTTT. Filled out from reference TRBV5-1 and TRBJ1-5, the complete variable domain reads KAGVTQTPRYLIKTRGQQVTLSCSPISGHRSVSWYQQTPGQGLQFLFEYFSETQRNKGNFPGRFSGRQFSNSRSEMNVSTLELGDSALYLCARPDRRNQPQHFGDGTRLSIL.

In DNA form, the CDR3 reads TGTGCCAGCAGCGGGAGGATTAACTATGGCTACACCTTC. Residues: CASSGRINYGYTF. The rearrangement uses TRBV11-2 and TRBJ1-2; D gene unclear. The V gene lost 5 bases and the J gene lost 1 base, with 8 bases spanning the gap. CDR3 length: 13 residues. The germline gives CDR1 SGHAT, CDR2 FQNNGV.

CDR3 sequence: CASSFTTAGANVLTF. The CDR3 nucleotides read TGTGCCAGCAGTTTTACGACCGCTGGGGCCAACGTCCTGACTTTC. The genes are TRBV27 and TRBJ2-6, with unresolved D. The V gene lost 3 bases and the J gene lost 2 bases, with 8 bases spanning the gap. The CDR3 extends over 15 amino acids. Looked up from germline, CDR1 is MNHEY and CDR2 is SMNVEV (reference sequence).

CDR3 coding DNA: TGTGCCAGCAGTTTACTAAGGTTAACAGGACAACCCTACGAGCAGTACTTC. It yields the protein CASSLLRLTGQPYEQYF. The rearrangement joins TRBV27 to TRBJ2-7; D perhaps matches TRBD1 (5 bases). Germline assignment: CDR1 MNHEY and CDR2 SMNVEV (reference sequence). CDR3 length equals 17 residues. V was trimmed by 2 bases and J by 2 bases, leaving 19 bases between them.

The V call is TRBV9, the J call TRBJ2-5; 12 bases map to TRBD2. The J call is doubtful: the DNA matches TRBJ2-7 better. CDR1 is SGDLS, CDR2 YYNGEE, per germline. This CDR3 region has 15 residues. Here the CDR3 reads CASSLTSGSWYEQYF. CDR3 DNA sequence: TGTGCCAGCAGCTTGACTAGCGGGAGTTGGTACGAGCAGTACTTC.

Only a few counts were recorded for this clonotype. The chain recombines TRBV5-6 with TRBJ2-7; TRBD2 matches at 11 bases. CDR3 length: 17 residues. The ends lost 0 bases at V and 5 bases at J; junction bases unmatched: 10. In germline, CDR1 is SGHDT, CDR2 YYEEEE. The CDR3 DNA reads as TGTGCCAGCAGCTTGGTACTAGCGGGAGCGCCTCGGAACGAGCAGTACTTC. Protein: CASSLVLAGAPRNEQYF. The full variable domain, its missing parts supplied by reference TRBV5-6 and TRBJ2-7, is DAGVTQSPTHLIKTRGQQVTLRCSPKSGHDTVSWYQQALGQGPQFIFQYYEEEERQRGNFPDRFSGHQFPNYSSELNVNALLLGDSALYLCASSLVLAGAPRNEQYFGPGTRLTVT.

The chain is built from TRBV7-9 and TRBJ2-7; TRBD2 matches at 10 bases. The CDR3 has 16 residues. Germline V gives CDR1 SEHNR, CDR2 FQNEAQ (reference sequence). Trimming removed 3 bases from V and 1 base from J; junction bases left unmatched: 6. The CDR3 nucleotides are TGTGCCAGCAGCTTCAGACTAGCGGGTACTTCCTACGAGCAGTACTTC. Residues: CASSFRLAGTSYEQYF.

The genes are TRBV5-4 and TRBJ2-3, with a weak D call TRBD2 (6 bases). V was shortened by 6 bases and J by 2 bases, with 16 bases between the two germline ends. CDR1 is SGHNT and CDR2 is YYREEE in the germline V gene (reference sequence). The CDR3 is made up of 15 amino acids. Written as DNA, the CDR3 is TGTGCCAGCACCCCTTCCGGGAGAGACACAGATACGCAGTATTTT. Protein sequence: CASTPSGRDTDTQYF.

This clonotype was seen a few times. The chain joins TRBV29-1 to TRBJ1-1; D is unresolved. The germline CDR1 and CDR2 sequences are SQVTM and ANQGSEA. Trimming took 0 bases from V and 11 from J, leaving 10 bases between them. The CDR3 has 11 residues. The CDR3 is CSVEDHIRAFF. In DNA form, the CDR3 reads TGCAGCGTTGAAGATCACATCAGGGCTTTCTTT.

Many counts were recorded for this clonotype. The chain uses TRBV4-3 and TRBJ2-5, with 10 bases that match TRBD2. CDR1 and CDR2 (germline): LGHNA, YSLEER. The CDR3 is made up of 16 amino acids. Trimming removed 0 bases from V and 4 bases from J; junction bases left unmatched: 5. The CDR3 sequence is CASSQDGVAGGETQYF. In DNA, the CDR3 is TGCGCCAGCAGCCAAGACGGGGTAGCGGGGGGAGAGACCCAGTACTTC.